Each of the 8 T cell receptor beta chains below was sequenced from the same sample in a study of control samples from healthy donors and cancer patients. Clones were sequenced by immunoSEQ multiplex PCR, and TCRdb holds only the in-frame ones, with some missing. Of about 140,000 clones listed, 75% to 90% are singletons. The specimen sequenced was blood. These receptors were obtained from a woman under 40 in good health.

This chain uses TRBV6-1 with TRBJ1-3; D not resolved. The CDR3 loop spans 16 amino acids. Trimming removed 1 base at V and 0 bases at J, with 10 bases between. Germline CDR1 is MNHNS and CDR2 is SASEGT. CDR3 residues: CASSEVRPISGNTIYF. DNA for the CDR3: TGTGCCAGCAGTGAAGTCCGGCCAATCTCTGGAAACACCATATATTTT.

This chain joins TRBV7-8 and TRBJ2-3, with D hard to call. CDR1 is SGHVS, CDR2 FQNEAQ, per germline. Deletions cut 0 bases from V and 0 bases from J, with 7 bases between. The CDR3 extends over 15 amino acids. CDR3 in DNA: TGTGCCAGCAGCTTAGCGGGATCCAGCACAGATACGCAGTATTTT. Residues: CASSLAGSSTDTQYF.

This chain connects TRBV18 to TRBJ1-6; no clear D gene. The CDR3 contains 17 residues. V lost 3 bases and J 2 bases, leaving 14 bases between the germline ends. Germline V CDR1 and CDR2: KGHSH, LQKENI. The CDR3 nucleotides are TGTGCCAGCTCACCTATGGAAACGGAGCCCTATAATTCACCCCTCCACTTT. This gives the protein CASSPMETEPYNSPLHF.

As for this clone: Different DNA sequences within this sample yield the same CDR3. In DNA, the CDR3 is TGTGCCAGCAGCGTAGGTCAGACAGATACGCAGTATTTT. This encodes CASSVGQTDTQYF. The chain uses TRBV9 and TRBJ2-3, with D hard to call. Germline V gives CDR1 SGDLS, CDR2 YYNGEE. This CDR3 comprises 13 residues. V shed 0 bases and J shed 3 bases, with 5 bases lying between them.

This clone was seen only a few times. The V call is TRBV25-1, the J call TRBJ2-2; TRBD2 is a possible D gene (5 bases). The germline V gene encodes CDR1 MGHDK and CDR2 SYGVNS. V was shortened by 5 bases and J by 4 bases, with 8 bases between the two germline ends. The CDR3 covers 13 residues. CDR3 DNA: TGTGCCAGCAGTCGGGGAGTCACCGGGGAGCTGTTTTTT. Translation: CASSRGVTGELFF.

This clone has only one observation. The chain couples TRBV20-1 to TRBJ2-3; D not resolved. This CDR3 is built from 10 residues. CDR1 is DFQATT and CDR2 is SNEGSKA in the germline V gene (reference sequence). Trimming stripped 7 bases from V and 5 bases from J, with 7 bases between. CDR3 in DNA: TGCAGTGTTGTAAGAGATACGCAGTATTTT. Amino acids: CSVVRDTQYF.

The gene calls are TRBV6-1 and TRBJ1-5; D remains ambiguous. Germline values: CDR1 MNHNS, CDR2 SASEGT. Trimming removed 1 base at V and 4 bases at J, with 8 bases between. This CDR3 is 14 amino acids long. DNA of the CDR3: TGTGCCAGCAGTGAAGTTTCGGGAAATCAGCCCCAGCATTTT. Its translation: CASSEVSGNQPQHF.

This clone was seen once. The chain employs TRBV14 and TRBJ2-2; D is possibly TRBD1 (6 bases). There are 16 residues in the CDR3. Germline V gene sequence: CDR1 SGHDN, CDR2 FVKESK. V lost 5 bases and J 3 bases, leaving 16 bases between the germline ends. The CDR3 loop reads CASSSSRKGDTGELFF. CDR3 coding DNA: TGTGCCAGCAGCTCTTCGAGGAAGGGGGACACCGGGGAGCTGTTTTTT.